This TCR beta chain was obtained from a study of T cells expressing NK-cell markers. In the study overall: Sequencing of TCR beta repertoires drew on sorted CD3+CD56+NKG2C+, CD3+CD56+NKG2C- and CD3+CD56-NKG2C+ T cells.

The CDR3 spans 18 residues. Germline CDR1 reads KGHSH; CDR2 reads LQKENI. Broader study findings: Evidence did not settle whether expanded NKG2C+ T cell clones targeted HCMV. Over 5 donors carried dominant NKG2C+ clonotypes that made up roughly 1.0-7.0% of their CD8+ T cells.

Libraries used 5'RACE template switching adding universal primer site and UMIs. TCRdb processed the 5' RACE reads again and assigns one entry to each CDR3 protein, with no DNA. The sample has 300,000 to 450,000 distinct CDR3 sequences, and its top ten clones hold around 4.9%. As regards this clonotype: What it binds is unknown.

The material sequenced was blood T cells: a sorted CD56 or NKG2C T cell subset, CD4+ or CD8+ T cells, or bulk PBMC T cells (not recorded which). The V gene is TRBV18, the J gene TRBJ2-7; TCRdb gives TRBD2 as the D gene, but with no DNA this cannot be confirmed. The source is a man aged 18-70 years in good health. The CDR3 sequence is CASSLTSGGSGGSYEQYF. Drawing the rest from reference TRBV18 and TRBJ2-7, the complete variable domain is NAGVMQNPRHLVRRRGQEARLRCSPMKGHSHVYWYRQLPEEGLKFMVYLQKENIIDESGMPKERFSAEFPKEGPSILRIQQVVRGDSAAYFCASSLTSGGSGGSYEQYFGPGTRLTVT.